The present entry profiles one TCR beta chain with its context. The data belong to a study of blood T cell repertoires in COVID-19. Across the whole study: Donors in the United States, Italy and Spain gave samples during acute or convalescent COVID-19. PBMCs, B-cell-depleted T cells, or T cells provided the cDNA or gDNA that made up the material.

V lost 1 base, J lost 0 bases, and 3 bases lay in between. The germline V gene has CDR1 LGHDT and CDR2 YNNKEL (reference sequence). This CDR3 is built from 13 residues. Authors' data handling: Estimates of nucleated cell counts were drawn from the amplification of reference gene primers. Sequencing used immunoSEQ multiplex PCR; TCRdb keeps in-frame clones, though not all of them. D and trimming come from the DNA, and the V and J calls and clone size come from that table. This sample carries over 100,000 clones, less than 90% of them seen once, and the ten largest clones take about 5.1%. This clonotype was sampled from a human donor in a cohort sampled during active COVID-19. This chain links TRBV3-1 (or the pseudogene TRBV3-2) with TRBJ1-1, with unresolved D. Input material: peripheral blood. The CDR3, as DNA: TGTGCCAGCAGCCAAGTAATGAACACTGAAGCTTTCTTT. Translation: CASSQVMNTEAFF.